This is a list of T cell receptor beta chains from one sample in a study of shared clonotypes between healthy human individuals. TCRdb's table, derived via immunoSEQ multiplex PCR, lists solely in-frame clones and lacks some. The table has roughly 2.2 million clones, over 85% seen once. Specimen: naive CD4+ T cells from PBMCs. These receptors were obtained from a young man in good health. Some clones in this sample may be carry-over from other donors' samples. Both conserved end residues are part of each CDR3. The order of the fields is D gene, V gene, J gene, clone size, CDR3 DNA, CDR3 protein. A D gene is named only where the DNA matches it firmly. The size of a clone is reported for some rows only, either as once, few or many, or as a class for expanded clones.

>TRBD2|TRBV7-9|TRBJ2-1|-
TGTGCCAGCAGCGAAAGCGGGAGGGCCATTGATGAGCAGTTCTTC
CASSESGRAIDEQFF
>TRBD2|TRBV10-3|TRBJ2-2|-
TGTGCCATCAGAGGTAGACTAGCGGGAGGGGGAACCGGGGAGCTGTTTTTT
CAIRGRLAGGGTGELFF
>TRBD2|TRBV7-3|TRBJ2-7|-
TGTGCCAGCAGCTTATCGGGCGGGAGGAACTACGAGCAGTACTTC
CASSLSGGRNYEQYF
>TRBD1|TRBV7-9|TRBJ1-2|-
TGTGCCAGCAGCGGGACAGGGTCGATCTATGGCTACACCTTC
CASSGTGSIYGYTF
>-|TRBV27|TRBJ2-5|-
TGTGCCAGCGCCCGTTTGGGAGCACAGGGTGGGTCAGAGACCCAGTACTTC
CASARLGAQGGSETQYF
>TRBD1|TRBV19|TRBJ1-1|-
TGTGCCACCGCGGACAGGGGGGGGACTGAAGCTTTCTTT
CATADRGGTEAFF
>-|TRBV11-2|TRBJ2-2|-
TGTGCCAGCAGCTTAGTTTACGGGGAGCTGTTTTTT
CASSLVYGELFF
>-|TRBV28|TRBJ1-4|-
TGTGCCAGCAGTCTAAAATTTCTTGGCCATCCAACTAATGAAAAACTGTTTTTT
CASSLKFLGHPTNEKLFF
>TRBD1|TRBV4-1|TRBJ2-1|-
TGCGCCAGCAGCCAGCTCCTCAGGGGGATTGAGCAGTTCTTC
CASSQLLRGIEQFF
>-|TRBV30|TRBJ1-5|-
TGTGCCTGGAACTCAGGGGTGGGGCAGCCCCAGCATTTT
CAWNSGVGQPQHF
>-|TRBV5-1|TRBJ2-7|-
TGCGCCAGCAGCCCCGGTGTTTATTCCCTAATCAGCTCCTACGAGCAGTACTTC
CASSPGVYSLISSYEQYF
>TRBD2|TRBV29-1|TRBJ2-3|-
TGCAGCGTTGAGGGGACTAGCGCTAGCACAGATACGCAGTATTTT
CSVEGTSASTDTQYF
>-|TRBV15|TRBJ2-7|-
TGTGCCACCAGCAGGAGTCAGGGTCCCTACGAGCAGTACTTC
CATSRSQGPYEQYF
>-|TRBV5-1|TRBJ1-2|few
TGCGCCAGCAGCCCCGGGACGGTTAACTATGGCTACACCTTC
CASSPGTVNYGYTF
>-|TRBV28|TRBJ2-1|-
TGTGCCAGCAGTCCTCCCCCGAGAGGTGAGCAGTTCTTC
CASSPPPRGEQFF
>TRBD1|TRBV19|TRBJ1-4|-
TGTGCCAGTACCCAGCGGGACAGGGCCCGTGAAAAACTGTTTTTT
CASTQRDRAREKLFF
>-|TRBV7-2|TRBJ1-4|-
TGTGCCAGCAGCTTAGCAGGGGGTGAAAAACTGTTTTTT
CASSLAGGEKLFF
>-|TRBV23-1|TRBJ2-7|-
TGCGCCAGCAGTCAAAACTGGGGCCCTCTCCTAACCTACGAGCAGTACTTC
CASSQNWGPLLTYEQYF
>-|TRBV5-6|TRBJ2-1|-
TGTGCCAGCAGCTTTTCCGGTAACTCCTACAATGAGCAGTTCTTC
CASSFSGNSYNEQFF
>TRBD1|TRBV5-1|TRBJ2-5|-
TGCGCCAGCAGCGTATTGGACAGGCAAGAGACCCAGTACTTC
CASSVLDRQETQYF
>TRBD2|TRBV7-2|TRBJ2-3|-
TGTGCCAGCAACACCCGGCGGGAGGGGTCAGATACGCAGTATTTT
CASNTRREGSDTQYF
>-|TRBV5-4|TRBJ2-1|-
TGTGCCAGCAGCTTGGGTGGTTTACCTCACAATGAGCAGTTCTTC
CASSLGGLPHNEQFF
>TRBD2|TRBV9|TRBJ2-3|once
TGTGCCAGCAGCGTCAGCGGGAATACAGATACGCAGTATTTT
CASSVSGNTDTQYF
>-|TRBV4-1|TRBJ2-7|-
TGCGCCAGCAGCCAAGTTTTCCGGGCCCCCTACGAGCAGTACTTC
CASSQVFRAPYEQYF
>TRBD1|TRBV19|TRBJ2-7|-
TGTGCCAGTAGTAAACGACAGGGCTCCTACGAGCAGTACTTC
CASSKRQGSYEQYF
>TRBD1|TRBV7-9|TRBJ2-7|-
TGTGCCAGCAGCTTAGCTTCTTTGGACAGGGGCCACGAGCAGTACTTC
CASSLASLDRGHEQYF
>TRBD1|TRBV9|TRBJ1-1|once
TGTGCCAGCAGCGGACAGGGGACTGAAGCTTTCTTT
CASSGQGTEAFF
>-|TRBV5-1|TRBJ1-2|-
TGCGCCAGCAGCTTGCGGGTCCCGGCCTCTAACTATGGCTACACCTTC
CASSLRVPASNYGYTF
>TRBD1|TRBV5-1|TRBJ1-3|-
TGCGCCAGCAGCGCTGGGACAGGGGACGGAAACACCATATATTTT
CASSAGTGDGNTIYF
>-|TRBV6-6|TRBJ1-5|-
TGTGCCAGCACCCGAGGGGGATCGAATCAGCCCCAGCATTTT
CASTRGGSNQPQHF
>TRBD1|TRBV7-9|TRBJ2-5|-
TGTGCCAGCTCCTACAGGGGGCGCATTCAAGAGACCCAGTACTTC
CASSYRGRIQETQYF
>-|TRBV5-1|TRBJ2-7|-
TGCGCCAGCAGCGTCGGGTCGCTCTCCTACGAGCAGTACTTC
CASSVGSLSYEQYF
>TRBD2|TRBV11-2|TRBJ2-1|-
TGTGCCAGCAGCTTAGGGGACTACCCAAATTCCAATGAGCAGTTCTTC
CASSLGDYPNSNEQFF
>-|TRBV10-3|TRBJ2-5|-
TGTGCCATCAGAGCAGCGGGAGAGACCCAGTACTTC
CAIRAAGETQYF
>-|TRBV5-1|TRBJ2-6|-
TGCGCCAGCAGCTTGGGTGCAGGAATCTCTGGGGCCAACGTCCTGACTTTC
CASSLGAGISGANVLTF
>-|TRBV5-6|TRBJ2-1|-
TGTGCCAGCAGCTGGCGGGTCAATCGTCCACCCTACAATGAGCAGTTCTTC
CASSWRVNRPPYNEQFF
>-|TRBV27|TRBJ1-5|-
TGTGCCAGCAGTCCACTGGGGGGACGCGGCAATCAGCCCCAGCATTTT
CASSPLGGRGNQPQHF
>TRBD1|TRBV18|TRBJ1-4|-
TGTGCCAGCTCACCTACTACAGGGGGTAACGTTGAAAAACTGTTTTTT
CASSPTTGGNVEKLFF
>TRBD2|TRBV11-3|TRBJ2-1|-
TGTGCCAGCAGCTTTCGGACTAGCGGGGGATATGAGCAGTTCTTC
CASSFRTSGGYEQFF
>-|TRBV7-9|TRBJ2-3|-
TGTGCCAGCAGCTTAGCTCGGTCGGCGGGTACGCAGTATTTT
CASSLARSAGTQYF
>-|TRBV2|TRBJ2-1|-
TGTGCCAGCAGTGCTACTTACAATGAGCAGTTCTTC
CASSATYNEQFF
>-|TRBV28|TRBJ2-1|-
TGTGCCAGCAGTTTCCCCTTTGAGGTCACTGAGCAGTTCTTC
CASSFPFEVTEQFF
>-|TRBV7-9|TRBJ1-2|once
TGTGCCAGCAGCTTGAGGGAAACAGGCTACACCTTC
CASSLRETGYTF
>TRBD1|TRBV28|TRBJ2-7|once
TGTGCCAGCAGTTTAATCGGGACAGGGATTATCTACGAGCAGTACTTC
CASSLIGTGIIYEQYF
>TRBD1|TRBV4-3|TRBJ2-7|-
TGCGCCAGCAGCCATGAACAGGGGGGCTACGAGCAGTACTTC
CASSHEQGGYEQYF
>-|TRBV30|TRBJ1-5|-
TGTGCCTGGAGTGTGGCAGGGACCCCGCCCCAGCATTTT
CAWSVAGTPPQHF
>-|TRBV7-2|TRBJ1-2|-
TGTGCCAGCAGCTTACAGGGTACCAACTATGGCTACACCTTC
CASSLQGTNYGYTF